One and the same sample provided the 25 T cell receptor beta chains below, sequenced in a study of cytomegalovirus exposure and HLA in healthy donors. This PCR relied on a set of 60 Vbeta primers and 13 Jbeta primers. This table comes from immunoSEQ multiplex PCR, and its TCRdb copy is limited to in-frame clones, with some not included. The table has under 200,000 clones, less than 80% seen once. Sample: PBMCs. The receptor set was obtained from a female donor in good health and CMV-seronegative.

V usage is TRBV7-2 and J usage is TRBJ2-7; weak D call: TRBD1 (6 bases). V shed 3 bases and J shed 2 bases, with 11 bases lying between them. The V gene's germline CDR1 is SGHTA and CDR2 FQGNSA. The CDR3 spans 14 residues. The CDR3 region is CASSFPGVPYEQYF. CDR3 DNA sequence: TGTGCCAGCAGCTTCCCAGGGGTGCCCTACGAGCAGTACTTC.

The V call is TRBV18, the J call TRBJ1-2; 8 bases are shared with TRBD1. The CDR3 has 16 amino acids. The germline CDR1 and CDR2 sequences are KGHSH and LQKENI. Trimming removed 2 bases from V and 1 base from J; junction bases left unmatched: 6. The CDR3, as DNA: TGTGCCAGCTCACCAGTTCAGGGGGCGGATAACTATGGCTACACCTTC. Amino acids: CASSPVQGADNYGYTF.

Only one count was recorded for this clone. V gene TRBV30 combines with J gene TRBJ1-5; TRBD1 agrees at 10 bases. The germline gives CDR1 GTSNPN, CDR2 SVGIG (reference sequence). This CDR3 has 19 amino acids. V shed 1 base, J shed 2 bases, and the junction held 14 bases outside the gene matches. The CDR3 DNA follows: TGTGCCTGGAGTGCCGGACAGGGGGTTTATGTAGGAGGCAATCAGCCCCAGCATTTT. This translates into CAWSAGQGVYVGGNQPQHF.

V and J are TRBV4-1 and TRBJ2-7; perhaps TRBD2 as D (5 bases). The germline V and J ends were trimmed by 1 base and 2 bases, with 12 bases remaining between them. There are 15 residues in the CDR3. Germline values: CDR1 MGHRA, CDR2 YSYEKL. The CDR3 sequence is CASSQGGLATYEQYF. The CDR3 bases are TGCGCCAGCAGCCAAGGCGGGCTAGCCACCTACGAGCAGTACTTC.

For the CDR3, the DNA is TGTGCCAGTAGTCCAGGGAGCGGGGCTACTATCAATGAGCAGTTCTTC. Its translation: CASSPGSGATINEQFF. The chain links TRBV19 to TRBJ2-1, with 7 nucleotides matching TRBD2. Germline-derived CDR1 and CDR2 are LNHDA and SQIVND (reference sequence). The CDR3 has 16 residues. J gave up 6 bases and V 5 bases, and 13 bases lay outside the gene matches.

This chain joins TRBV7-3 and TRBJ2-3; D is possibly TRBD2 (5 bases). With 5 bases removed from V and 6 bases from J, the gap between germline ends came to 21 bases. Germline assignment: CDR1 SGHTA and CDR2 FQGTGA. This CDR3 is built from 16 residues. CDR3 in amino acids: CASSPNGRDTGDTQYF. In DNA form, the CDR3 reads TGTGCCAGCAGCCCCAACGGACGAGACACGGGGGATACGCAGTATTTT.

J is TRBJ1-1 and V is TRBV10-3; D is uncertain. Deletions cut 11 bases from V and 6 bases from J, with 19 bases between. The length of the CDR3 is 13 residues. Germline values: CDR1 ENHRY, CDR2 SYGVKD. CDR3 sequence: CASGRGRAPEAFF. The CDR3 nucleotides are TGTGCCTCCGGGAGAGGCCGGGCCCCTGAAGCTTTCTTT.

CDR3 sequence (DNA): TGTGCCAGCAGTTTTTCCCAGGGTTCCTACGAGCAGTACTTC. This gives the protein CASSFSQGSYEQYF. This chain connects TRBV27 to TRBJ2-7; tentatively, D is TRBD1 (5 bases). Germline CDR1 reads MNHEY; CDR2 reads SMNVEV (reference sequence). Trimming pared 3 bases from V and 1 base from J, leaving 10 bases between. The CDR3 runs to 14 residues.

The J gene is TRBJ2-3, the V gene TRBV7-3, with 7 bases identical to TRBD1. The CDR3 runs to 12 residues. In germline, CDR1 is SGHTA, CDR2 FQGTGA. Unmatched junction bases numbered 1, after V lost 4 bases and J lost 6 bases. The CDR3 nucleotides read TGTGCCAGCAGCTCACAGGGGGATACGCAGTATTTT. Protein product: CASSSQGDTQYF.

This chain connects TRBV28 to TRBJ1-2, with a possible D match to TRBD1 (6 bases). Deletions cut 6 bases from V and 0 bases from J, with 8 bases between. This CDR3 contains 13 residues. Germline loops: CDR1 MDHEN, CDR2 SYDVKM. CDR3 region: CASRRTANYGYTF. The DNA of the CDR3 is TGTGCCAGCAGACGGACAGCTAACTATGGCTACACCTTC.

The genes are TRBV5-8 and TRBJ1-2; 10 nucleotides agree with TRBD1. The CDR3 is 14 residues long. Germline V lookup: CDR1 SGHTS, CDR2 YDEGEE. J was trimmed by 5 bases and V by 3 bases; bases with no gene match: 4. This chain's CDR3 is CASSSDRGRYGYTF. DNA for the CDR3: TGTGCCAGCAGCTCCGACAGGGGGCGATATGGCTACACCTTC.

The chain's CDR3 is CATRTREEGTEAFF. In nucleotides, the CDR3 is TGTGCCACCCGAACCAGGGAGGAGGGCACTGAAGCTTTCTTT. The J gene is TRBJ1-1, the V gene TRBV18, with D perhaps matching TRBD1 (5 bases). The V end was cut by 10 bases, the J end by 4 bases, with 19 bases between. The CDR3 runs 14 residues. Germline assignment: CDR1 KGHSH and CDR2 LQKENI.

The chain combines TRBV6-6 with TRBJ2-3; the match to TRBD2 covers 7 bases. Germline lookup yields CDR1 MNHNY and CDR2 SVGAGI (reference sequence). This CDR3 is built from 13 residues. The V and J ends lost 10 bases and 0 bases, in that order; junction bases with no gene match: 4. The CDR3 DNA sequence: TGTGCCACACTAGCGTCTAGCACAGATACGCAGTATTTT. It specifies CATLASSTDTQYF.

The V call is TRBV19, the J call TRBJ2-7; TRBD2 might be the D (7 bases). Germline V gene lookup returns CDR1 LNHDA and CDR2 SQIVND (reference sequence). The V gene lost 7 bases and the J gene lost 1 base, with 14 bases spanning the gap. This CDR3 is 14 amino acids long. The CDR3 region is CASTRGADSYEQYF. CDR3 nucleotides: TGTGCCAGTACCCGGGGGGCAGATTCCTACGAGCAGTACTTC.

The gene calls are TRBV11-2 and TRBJ2-3; a possible D gene is TRBD2 (5 bases). The CDR3 is 16 amino acids. V gave up 1 base and J gave up 1 base, with 12 bases separating them. Germline V gives CDR1 SGHAT, CDR2 FQNNGV. CDR3: CASSLGLLGRTDTQYF. CDR3 in DNA: TGTGCCAGCAGCTTAGGACTACTAGGCCGCACAGATACGCAGTATTTT.

The chain couples TRBV5-1 to TRBJ2-2; the D is unclear. The V end lost 4 bases, the J end lost 5 bases, and 18 bases lay between the germline ends. This CDR3 contains 16 residues. The germline CDR1 and CDR2 sequences are SGHRS and YFSETQ. The CDR3 here is CASSVRTRGATGELFF. Here the CDR3 DNA reads TGCGCCAGCAGCGTCCGCACGCGAGGAGCTACCGGGGAGCTGTTTTTT.

The J gene is TRBJ1-5, the V gene TRBV7-9; unclear D gene. V lost 1 base to trimming and J lost 6 bases, with 7 bases between them. This CDR3 has 13 amino acids. Germline V gene sequence: CDR1 SEHNR, CDR2 FQNEAQ (reference sequence). The CDR3 loop reads CASSLVSGQPQHF. The CDR3 bases are TGTGCCAGCAGCTTAGTTTCCGGTCAGCCCCAGCATTTT.

The rearrangement uses TRBV9 and TRBJ1-4; 7 bases agree with TRBD1. CDR1 is SGDLS, CDR2 YYNGEE, per germline. The CDR3 is made up of 14 amino acids. The junction had 3 bases not matched to a gene; V was cut back by 3 bases and J by 4 bases. In DNA, the CDR3 is TGTGCCAGCAGCGCAGGGACAGATAATGAAAAACTGTTTTTT. Translation gives CASSAGTDNEKLFF.

This chain joins TRBV6-5 and TRBJ1-5; 7 nucleotides agree with TRBD1. Germline lookup yields CDR1 MNHEY and CDR2 SVGAGI. The CDR3 totals 14 residues. V lost 8 bases to trimming and J lost 5 bases; unmatched junction nucleotides: 9. The CDR3 bases are TGTGCCAGCCGGCGAACAGGGGTAGATCAGCCCCAGCATTTT. The encoded protein is CASRRTGVDQPQHF.

V is TRBV7-2 and J is TRBJ2-2; possible D gene TRBD2, 6 bases. The CDR3 spans 15 residues. The V and J ends lost 5 bases and 1 base respectively, with 11 bases between them. The germline gives CDR1 SGHTA, CDR2 FQGNSA. CDR3 sequence: CASSATGGNTGELFF. The CDR3 DNA is TGTGCCAGCAGCGCCACCGGGGGGAACACCGGGGAGCTGTTTTTT.

J is TRBJ1-2 and V is TRBV10-3; D is unresolved. Trimming left V 6 bases short and J 4 bases short, with 12 bases between. Germline CDR1 ENHRY, CDR2 SYGVKD. The CDR3 spans 13 residues. Written as DNA, the CDR3 is TGTGCCATCAGCAACGAGAATCTCTATGGCTACACCTTC. Translation: CAISNENLYGYTF.

Remarks on this clone: Mismatch with germline at one junction end may stem from a read error. The CDR3 DNA sequence: TGTGCCAGCAGCTTAGGCAGCTCTGGGGCCAACGGCCTGACTTTC. Translated: CASSLGSSGANGLTF. This chain joins TRBV7-2 and TRBJ2-6; D may be TRBD1 (5 bases). The CDR3 spans 15 residues. Germline V gene lookup returns CDR1 SGHTA and CDR2 FQGNSA. Based on the CDR3 plus reference TRBV7-2 and TRBJ2-6, the full variable domain is GAGVSQSPSNKVTEKGKDVELRCDPISGHTALYWYRQSLGQGLEFLIYFQGNSAPDKSGLPSDRFSAERTGGSVSTLTIQRTQQEDSAVYLCASSLGSSGANGLTFGAGSRLTVL.

This clone was seen a few times. This chain joins TRBV4-3 and TRBJ2-7; TRBD2 agrees at 10 bases. Germline values: CDR1 LGHNA, CDR2 YSLEER. The CDR3 loop spans 15 amino acids. The V and J ends lost 3 bases and 2 bases, in that order; junction bases with no gene match: 4. The CDR3 DNA reads as TGCGCCAGCAGCCATGACAGCGGGGGGGCCTACGAGCAGTACTTC. Its protein is CASSHDSGGAYEQYF.

This clone was seen a handful of times. The chain combines TRBV4-3 with TRBJ1-4, with 7 bases fitting TRBD1. This CDR3 region has 14 residues. Germline V gene sequence: CDR1 LGHNA, CDR2 YSLEER. The ends lost 3 bases at V and 7 bases at J; junction bases unmatched: 5. The CDR3 spells CASSQGQRSEKLFF. In DNA, the CDR3 is TGCGCCAGCAGCCAGGGACAGAGGAGTGAAAAACTGTTTTTT.

J is TRBJ2-5 and V is TRBV7-3, with 7 bases that match TRBD2. This CDR3 is 15 amino acids long. The V segment lost 5 bases and the J segment 3 bases; nucleotides outside the gene matches: 9. Germline V gives CDR1 SGHTA, CDR2 FQGTGA. The CDR3 nucleotides are TGTGCCAGCAGCCGGTCCGGGGGAGGGAAAGAGACCCAGTACTTC. It is translated as CASSRSGGGKETQYF.